This T cell receptor beta chain was documented in a study of cytotoxic CD8 clonotypes in ibrutinib-treated CLL. Broader study findings: Clonality increased at ibrutinib response and stayed stable in sustained remission. At progression, however, it fell back toward baseline.

Points on this clone: Its antigen is still unknown.

Profiling relied on immunoSEQ multiplex PCR, and the TCRdb table lists in-frame clones only, not all of them. The sample yields around 97,000 clones, around four fifths seen once. V was cut by 0 bases and J by 2 bases, with 12 bases left in between. The CDR3 consists of 16 residues. Germline CDR1 SGHTS, CDR2 YDEGEE. The sequencing used PBMCs, collected after 12 months of ibrutinib treatment. This TCR derives from a human donor with chronic lymphocytic leukemia. The chain couples TRBV5-8 to TRBJ2-4; D possibly corresponds to TRBD1 (6 bases). The CDR3 spells CASSLGQGLTKNIQYF. CDR3 nucleotides: TGTGCCAGCAGCTTGGGCCAGGGGCTGACCAAAAACATTCAGTACTTC.